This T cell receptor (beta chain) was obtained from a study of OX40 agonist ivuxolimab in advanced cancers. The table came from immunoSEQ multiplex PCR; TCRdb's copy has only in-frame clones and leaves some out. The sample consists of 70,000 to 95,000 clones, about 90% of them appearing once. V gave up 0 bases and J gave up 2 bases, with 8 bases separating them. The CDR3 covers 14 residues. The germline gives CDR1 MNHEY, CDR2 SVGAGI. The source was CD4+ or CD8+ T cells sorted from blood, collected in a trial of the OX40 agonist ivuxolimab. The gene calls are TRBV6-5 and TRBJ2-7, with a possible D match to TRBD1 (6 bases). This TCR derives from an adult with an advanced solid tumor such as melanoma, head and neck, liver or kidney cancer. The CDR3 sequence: CASSYSGQPYEQYF. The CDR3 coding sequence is TGTGCCAGCAGTTACTCTGGACAGCCCTACGAGCAGTACTTC.